This entry is about one T cell receptor beta chain. The sample comes from a study of blood T cell repertoires in COVID-19. Generated by immunoSEQ multiplex PCR, the TCRdb table keeps only in-frame clones and is missing some. The data hold approximately 50,000 clones, with 86% observed a single time. The germline gives CDR1 GTSNPN, CDR2 SVGIG (reference sequence). The CDR3 extends over 15 amino acids. The ends lost 2 bases at V and 3 bases at J; junction bases unmatched: 6. The sequenced sample was peripheral blood. The sequence came from a woman older than 75 with acute or convalescent COVID-19. The chain recombines TRBV30 with TRBJ2-1; 8 nucleotides line up with TRBD2. As DNA, the CDR3 is TGTGCCTGGAGTCCTCCTAGCGGGCTCTACAATGAGCAGTTCTTC. Protein product: CAWSPPSGLYNEQFF.